This TCR beta chain was sequenced during a study of human T cells and chemical hapten exposure. This clonotype was counted only a few times. TCRdb used MiXCR to reprocess the RACE reads, holding one entry per CDR3 protein. The table shows 280,000 or so distinct CDR3 sequences, with around 7% occurring only once. Germline-derived CDR1 and CDR2 are ENHRY and SYGVKD. The CDR3 is made up of 14 amino acids. V lost 3 bases and J 2 bases, leaving 9 bases between the germline ends. The time point was: pre-sensitization, week 0. Stated treatment: therapeutic diphenylcyclopropenone sensitization with weekly scalp DPC. Those who donated were patients with alopecia, 18 to 70 years of age, and suitable for DPC.

V is TRBV10-3 and J is TRBJ2-3; D not certain. The sample here was whole blood, taken in connection with sensitization to the hapten diphenylcyclopropenone (DPC). The clonotype originates from a man in his late teens or twenties with alopecia areata. Some clones in this sample may be carry-over from other donors' samples. The CDR3 coding sequence is TGTGCCATCAGTGAACGGACGAACACAGATACGCAGTATTTT. It specifies CAISERTNTDTQYF.